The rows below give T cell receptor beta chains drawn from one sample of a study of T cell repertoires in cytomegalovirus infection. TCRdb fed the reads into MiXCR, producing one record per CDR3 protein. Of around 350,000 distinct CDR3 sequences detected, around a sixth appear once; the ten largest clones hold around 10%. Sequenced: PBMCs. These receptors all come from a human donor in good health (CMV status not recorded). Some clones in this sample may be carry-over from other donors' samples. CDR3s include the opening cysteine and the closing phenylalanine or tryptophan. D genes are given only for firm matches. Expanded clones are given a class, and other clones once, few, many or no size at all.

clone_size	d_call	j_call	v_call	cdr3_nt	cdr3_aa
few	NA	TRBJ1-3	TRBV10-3	TGTGCCATCAGTGAGTCGACTGAAAGAACAAGAAACACCATATATTTT	CAISESTERTRNTIYF
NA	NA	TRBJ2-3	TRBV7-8	TGTGCCAGCAGACTGATGGCAGATACGCAGTATTTT	CASRLMADTQYF
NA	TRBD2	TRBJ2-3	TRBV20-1	TGCAGTGCTAGAGATGCTAGCGGGAAGAGCACAGATACGCAGTATTTT	CSARDASGKSTDTQYF
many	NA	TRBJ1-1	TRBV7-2	TGTGCCAGCAGCTTAGGCTGGAACACTGAAGCTTTCTTT	CASSLGWNTEAFF
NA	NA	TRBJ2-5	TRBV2	TGTGCCAGCAGTGAAGTCCGGGACTACCAAGAGACCCAGTACTTC	CASSEVRDYQETQYF
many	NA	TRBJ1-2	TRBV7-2	TGTGCCAGCAGCCCCGGACCGACCCTTCAGTATGGCTACACCTTC	CASSPGPTLQYGYTF
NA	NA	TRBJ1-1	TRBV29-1	TGCAGCGGAAGTACTCATGGGGGAGAAGCTTTCTTT	CSGSTHGGEAFF
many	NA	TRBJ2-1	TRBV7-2	TGTGCCAGCACCCTAGAGGCTAGCTCCTACAATGAGCAGTTCTTC	CASTLEASSYNEQFF
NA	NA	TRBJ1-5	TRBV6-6	TGTGCCAGCAGTAAACCGAGCAATCAGCCCCAGCATTTT	CASSKPSNQPQHF
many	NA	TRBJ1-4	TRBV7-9	TGTGCCAGCAGCTTCCTACAGGAAAAACTGTTTTTT	CASSFLQEKLFF
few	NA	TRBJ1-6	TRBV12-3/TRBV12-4	TGTGCCAGCAGTGGCCCTGGGACATCTTATTCACCCCTCCACTTT	CASSGPGTSYSPLHF
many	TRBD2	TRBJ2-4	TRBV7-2	TGTGCCAGCAGCTCAGGACTAGCGGGGGGGCTTTCTATTCAGTACTTC	CASSSGLAGGLSIQYF
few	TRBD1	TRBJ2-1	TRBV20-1	TGCAGTGCAGGACAGGGGGGGCGGAATGAGCAGTTCTTC	CSAGQGGRNEQFF
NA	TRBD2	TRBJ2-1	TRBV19	TGTGCCAGTAGTATTACTAGCGGGGGGAGCTACAATGAGCAGTTCTTC	CASSITSGGSYNEQFF
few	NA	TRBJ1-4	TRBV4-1	TGCGCCAGCAGCCAAGAGGAAAAACTGTTTTTT	CASSQEEKLFF
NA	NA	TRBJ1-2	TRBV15	TGTGCCACCAGCAGAGATGAGATCAACCTCTATGGCTACACCTTC	CATSRDEINLYGYTF
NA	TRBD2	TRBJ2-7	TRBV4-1	TGCGCCAGCAGCCGAACGCCGGGACTAACGTACGAGCAGTACTTC	CASSRTPGLTYEQYF
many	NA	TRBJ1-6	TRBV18	TGTGCCAGCTCACCACCGGGGTATCAGCGTTCACCCCTCCACTTT	CASSPPGYQRSPLHF
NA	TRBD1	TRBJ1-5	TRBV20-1	TGCAGTGCTTTCCGACAGGGACAGGGAAATCAGCCCCAGCATTTT	CSAFRQGQGNQPQHF
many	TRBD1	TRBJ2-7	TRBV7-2	TGTGCCAGCAGCGTGGGACAGGGTGGGCGCTACGAGCAGTACTTC	CASSVGQGGRYEQYF
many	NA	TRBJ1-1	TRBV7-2	TGTGCCAGCAGCCTTGGACATGCCACTGAAGCTTTCTTT	CASSLGHATEAFF
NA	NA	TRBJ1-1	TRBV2	TGTGCCAGCATAATGGGGAGGGTGAACACTGAAGCTTTCTTT	CASIMGRVNTEAFF
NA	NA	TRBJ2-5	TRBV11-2	TGTGCCAGCAGCGTCCAGCCGGTCAGGAGGGCCGGTGAGACCCAGTACTTC	CASSVQPVRRAGETQYF
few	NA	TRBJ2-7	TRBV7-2	TGTGCCAGCAGGCAGAGGTGGGGTTCGGACGAGCAGTACTTC	CASRQRWGSDEQYF
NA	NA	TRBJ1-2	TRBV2	TGTGCCAGCAGGCTCCTCGGGGTTGGTGATGGCTACACCTTC	CASRLLGVGDGYTF
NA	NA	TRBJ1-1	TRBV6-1	TGTGCCAGCTGTGAAGCCAAACGGGGCTTGGGGAACACTGAAGCTTTCTTT	CASCEAKRGLGNTEAFF
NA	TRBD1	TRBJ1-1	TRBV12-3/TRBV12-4	TGTGCCAGCAGGACGACAGGGGACACTGAAGCTTTCTTT	CASRTTGDTEAFF
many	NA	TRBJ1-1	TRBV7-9	TGTGCCAGCAGCTCCCAGGTCAACACTGAAGCTTTCTTT	CASSSQVNTEAFF
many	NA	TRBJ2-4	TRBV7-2	TGTGCCAGCAGCTTAATTTCCCAGGGGGGCATTCAGTACTTC	CASSLISQGGIQYF
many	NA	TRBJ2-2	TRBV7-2	TGTGCCAGCAGCCCAGGAGGGGTATACACCGGGGAGCTGTTTTTT	CASSPGGVYTGELFF
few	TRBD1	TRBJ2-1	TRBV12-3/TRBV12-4	TGTGCCAGCAGTGGACAGGGTGATGGGAGTGAGCAGTTCTTC	CASSGQGDGSEQFF
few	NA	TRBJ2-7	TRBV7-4	TGTGCCAGCAGTATCGTCCCGGGACCCTACGAGCAGTACTTC	CASSIVPGPYEQYF
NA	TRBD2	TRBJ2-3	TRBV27	TGTGCCAGCAGTCTCCTAAACGGGGGGGCAGAAGATACGCAGTATTTT	CASSLLNGGAEDTQYF
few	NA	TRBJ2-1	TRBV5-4	TGTGCCAGCAGCTTAGGGGGGGTGGCACAGGGTGAGCAGTTCTTC	CASSLGGVAQGEQFF
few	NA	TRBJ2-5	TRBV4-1	TGCGCCAGCAGCCAACGACAGACACAAGAGACCCAGTACTTC	CASSQRQTQETQYF
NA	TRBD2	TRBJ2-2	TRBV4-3	TGCGCCAGCAGCCAGCTAGCGGGATCAGGGGAGCTGTTTTTT	CASSQLAGSGELFF
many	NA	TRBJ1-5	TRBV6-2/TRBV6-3	TGTGCCAGCAGACTGGGACATAATAGCAATCAGCCCCAGCATTTT	CASRLGHNSNQPQHF
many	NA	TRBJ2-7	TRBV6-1	TGTGCCAGCAGTCGCCGGGACTCCTCTGACGAGCAGTACTTC	CASSRRDSSDEQYF